These T cell receptor beta chains were read from a single sample in a study of CD8+CD57+ T cells in acquired aplastic anemia. One entry per CDR3 protein results from TCRdb running MiXCR on the reads. The sample shows 400,000 to 600,000 distinct CDR3 sequences, around 30% of them seen only once. Material for sequencing was sorted CD4+, CD8+, or CD8+CD57+ T cells (not recorded which) from PBMCs. Receptors originate from a human donor with aplastic anemia. CDR3s include the opening cysteine and the closing phenylalanine or tryptophan. A D gene is named only where the DNA matches it firmly. Clone size is not always given. Where it is, it says once, few, many or a class for expanded clones.

CDR3nt: TGTGCCAGCAGCTTGGACAGGGCGAACGCTGAAGCTTTCTTT
CDR3aa: CASSLDRANAEAFF
j_gene: TRBJ1-1
abundance: NA
v_gene: TRBV5-5
d_gene: NA

CDR3nt: TGTGCCAGCAGCCACACAGAGACCCAGTACTTC
CDR3aa: CASSHTETQYF
j_gene: TRBJ2-5
abundance: few
v_gene: TRBV9
d_gene: NA

CDR3nt: TGTGCCTGGACCTTGTCAGTGGGAGTAGGAAACACCATATATTTT
CDR3aa: CAWTLSVGVGNTIYF
j_gene: TRBJ1-3
abundance: NA
v_gene: TRBV2
d_gene: NA

CDR3nt: TGCAGTGCTAGCTCCGGGGGAAGCAATCAGCCCCAGCATTTT
CDR3aa: CSASSGGSNQPQHF
j_gene: TRBJ1-5
abundance: NA
v_gene: TRBV20-1
d_gene: NA

CDR3nt: TGTGCCAGCAGTGGACAGGGCTCCCCCGGGGAGCTGTTTTTT
CDR3aa: CASSGQGSPGELFF
j_gene: TRBJ2-2
abundance: many
v_gene: TRBV2
d_gene: TRBD1

CDR3nt: TGTGCCAGCAGTTTGGACTTGGAGGGACAGGGCTACGAGCGGTACTTC
CDR3aa: CASSLDLEGQGYERYF
j_gene: TRBJ2-7
abundance: NA
v_gene: TRBV12-3/TRBV12-4
d_gene: TRBD1

CDR3nt: TGTGCCAGCAGCATCGAGGGGGCGCCCCAGGGCACCATATATTTT
CDR3aa: CASSIEGAPQGTIYF
j_gene: TRBJ1-3
abundance: NA
v_gene: TRBV11-2
d_gene: TRBD1

CDR3nt: TGTGCCAGCAGCTCGAGACCTGGAAACACCATATATTTT
CDR3aa: CASSSRPGNTIYF
j_gene: TRBJ1-3
abundance: many
v_gene: TRBV7-9
d_gene: NA

CDR3nt: TGTGCCAGCAGCGCGGTATTAGGAGAGACCCAGTACTTC
CDR3aa: CASSAVLGETQYF
j_gene: TRBJ2-5
abundance: NA
v_gene: TRBV7-9
d_gene: NA

CDR3nt: TGTGCCAGCAGCGCGTGGACAGGGGGGGAGACCCAGTACTTC
CDR3aa: CASSAWTGGETQYF
j_gene: TRBJ2-5
abundance: few
v_gene: TRBV7-3
d_gene: TRBD1

CDR3nt: TGTGCCAGCAGCCAAACCTCCTCTGGAAACTATGGCTACACCTTC
CDR3aa: CASSQTSSGNYGYTF
j_gene: TRBJ1-2
abundance: NA
v_gene: TRBV5-8
d_gene: NA

CDR3nt: TGCAGTGCTAAAAGGGGACAGACTGAGCAGTTCTTC
CDR3aa: CSAKRGQTEQFF
j_gene: TRBJ2-1
abundance: few
v_gene: TRBV20-1
d_gene: TRBD1

CDR3nt: TGTGCCAGCAGTGCGACTAGTCCTAGCTCCTACGAGCAGTACTTC
CDR3aa: CASSATSPSSYEQYF
j_gene: TRBJ2-7
abundance: NA
v_gene: TRBV2
d_gene: NA

CDR3nt: TGTGCCATCAGTGGTGTCTATGGCTACACCTTC
CDR3aa: CAISGVYGYTF
j_gene: TRBJ1-2
abundance: many
v_gene: TRBV10-3
d_gene: NA

CDR3nt: TGCAGTGCTTTCCCGGACGTAGGAATTGGTAACACCATATATTTT
CDR3aa: CSAFPDVGIGNTIYF
j_gene: TRBJ1-3
abundance: NA
v_gene: TRBV20-1
d_gene: NA

CDR3nt: TGTGCCAGCAGTGAACAGGGACTAGACGACAATGAGCAGTTCTTC
CDR3aa: CASSEQGLDDNEQFF
j_gene: TRBJ2-1
abundance: NA
v_gene: TRBV2
d_gene: TRBD2

CDR3nt: TGTGCCAGCAGTTACGGAGTCTCGGGGGAGCAGTACTTC
CDR3aa: CASSYGVSGEQYF
j_gene: TRBJ2-7
abundance: NA
v_gene: TRBV10-3
d_gene: NA

CDR3nt: TGTGCCACCAGCAGGCCTAATTGGGACACGCGCACAGATACGCAGTATTTT
CDR3aa: CATSRPNWDTRTDTQYF
j_gene: TRBJ2-3
abundance: many
v_gene: TRBV15
d_gene: NA

CDR3nt: TGTGCCAGCAGCGTCGGGGGCACGGCTAATGAAAAACTGTTTTTT
CDR3aa: CASSVGGTANEKLFF
j_gene: TRBJ1-4
abundance: NA
v_gene: TRBV9
d_gene: NA

CDR3nt: TGCGCCAGCAGCTTGGGGTACAGATCCTACGAGCAGTACTTC
CDR3aa: CASSLGYRSYEQYF
j_gene: TRBJ2-7
abundance: many
v_gene: TRBV5-1
d_gene: NA

CDR3nt: TGCAGTGCTCCCCCTCCCCGGCCCTATGGCTACACCTTC
CDR3aa: CSAPPPRPYGYTF
j_gene: TRBJ1-2
abundance: few
v_gene: TRBV20-1
d_gene: NA

CDR3nt: TGTGCCAGCAGGGTTGACAGCTTAGGCGAAAAACTGTTTTTT
CDR3aa: CASRVDSLGEKLFF
j_gene: TRBJ1-4
abundance: many
v_gene: TRBV2
d_gene: NA

CDR3nt: TGTGCCAGCAGCGCCATCGACAGGATCACAGATACGCAGTATTTT
CDR3aa: CASSAIDRITDTQYF
j_gene: TRBJ2-3
abundance: many
v_gene: TRBV9
d_gene: NA

CDR3nt: TGTGCCAGCAGTGCCCAAGGGGGCGCGAACACTGAAGCTTTCTTT
CDR3aa: CASSAQGGANTEAFF
j_gene: TRBJ1-1
abundance: few
v_gene: TRBV12-3/TRBV12-4
d_gene: TRBD1

CDR3nt: TGTGCCAGCACGAGGACTAGCGGTTACACAGATACGCAGTATTTT
CDR3aa: CASTRTSGYTDTQYF
j_gene: TRBJ2-3
abundance: NA
v_gene: TRBV9
d_gene: TRBD2

CDR3nt: TGTGCCAGCAGCTTAAGTACAGGGCGGACTGAAGCTTTCTTT
CDR3aa: CASSLSTGRTEAFF
j_gene: TRBJ1-1
abundance: once
v_gene: TRBV7-9
d_gene: NA

CDR3nt: TGCGCCAGCAGCTTAACTTCCGGGACACCCACGGGAGAGCAGTACTTC
CDR3aa: CASSLTSGTPTGEQYF
j_gene: TRBJ2-7
abundance: NA
v_gene: TRBV5-1
d_gene: NA

CDR3nt: TGTGCCAGTAGCCCTGACCCGTACAATGAGCAGTTCTTC
CDR3aa: CASSPDPYNEQFF
j_gene: TRBJ2-1
abundance: many
v_gene: TRBV19
d_gene: NA

CDR3nt: TGTGCCAGTAGTATGATGGGACTAGCGGGGGTCTACGAGCAGTACTTC
CDR3aa: CASSMMGLAGVYEQYF
j_gene: TRBJ2-7
abundance: many
v_gene: TRBV19
d_gene: TRBD2

CDR3nt: TGTGCCAGCGGTCCAGGGCCCTACGAGCAGTACTTC
CDR3aa: CASGPGPYEQYF
j_gene: TRBJ2-7
abundance: NA
v_gene: TRBV2
d_gene: NA

CDR3nt: TGTGCCAGCAGCTTAGCCATCGCTAATGAAAAACTGTTTTTT
CDR3aa: CASSLAIANEKLFF
j_gene: TRBJ1-4
abundance: NA
v_gene: TRBV7-6
d_gene: NA

CDR3nt: TGCAGTGCTAGCGTCTTAGCGGGCGGGGATACGCAGTATTTT
CDR3aa: CSASVLAGGDTQYF
j_gene: TRBJ2-3
abundance: many
v_gene: TRBV20-1
d_gene: TRBD2

CDR3nt: TGTGCCAGCGGGAGGGTGGCGGGACTAGTGCAGTATTTT
CDR3aa: CASGRVAGLVQYF
j_gene: TRBJ2-3
abundance: many
v_gene: TRBV6-1
d_gene: TRBD2

CDR3nt: TGCAGCGTTGCACAGGGGATCCAAGAGACCCAGTACTTC
CDR3aa: CSVAQGIQETQYF
j_gene: TRBJ2-5
abundance: many
v_gene: TRBV29-1
d_gene: TRBD1

CDR3nt: TGTGCCAGTACGGGACAGGGGGCACCGAACTATGGCTACACCTTC
CDR3aa: CASTGQGAPNYGYTF
j_gene: TRBJ1-2
abundance: NA
v_gene: TRBV19
d_gene: TRBD1

CDR3nt: TGTGCCAGCAGCTACAGGGAGCATTACGAGCAGTACTTC
CDR3aa: CASSYREHYEQYF
j_gene: TRBJ2-7
abundance: many
v_gene: TRBV7-9
d_gene: NA

CDR3nt: TGTGCCAACAGACGTCTTGGGTCTAGCGGGAGGGTCTACGAGCAGTACTTC
CDR3aa: CANRRLGSSGRVYEQYF
j_gene: TRBJ2-7
abundance: many
v_gene: TRBV2
d_gene: TRBD2

CDR3nt: TGTGCCACACCACTACAGGGGGGGCCACAGCCCCAGCATTTT
CDR3aa: CATPLQGGPQPQHF
j_gene: TRBJ1-5
abundance: NA
v_gene: TRBV15
d_gene: TRBD1

CDR3nt: TGCAGTGCTAGGGGGGGGCACAATGAGCAGTTCTTC
CDR3aa: CSARGGHNEQFF
j_gene: TRBJ2-1
abundance: few
v_gene: TRBV20-1
d_gene: NA

CDR3nt: TGTGCCAGCAGTGAGACAGAGGGGCTGTTTTTT
CDR3aa: CASSETEGLFF
j_gene: TRBJ2-2
abundance: many
v_gene: TRBV2
d_gene: NA

CDR3nt: TGTGCCATCAGTGTAGGGGGGAACTCTGGAAAACTGTTTTTT
CDR3aa: CAISVGGNSGKLFF
j_gene: TRBJ1-4
abundance: NA
v_gene: TRBV10-3
d_gene: NA

CDR3nt: TGTGCCAGCAGCGTAGAGGCAGTCCAAGAGACCCAGTACTTC
CDR3aa: CASSVEAVQETQYF
j_gene: TRBJ2-5
abundance: few
v_gene: TRBV9
d_gene: NA

CDR3nt: TGTGCCTGGAGGGGACAGGGGGTCTACGAGCAGTACTTC
CDR3aa: CAWRGQGVYEQYF
j_gene: TRBJ2-7
abundance: few
v_gene: TRBV30
d_gene: TRBD1